These T cell receptor beta chains were read from a single sample in a study of CD8+ T cells in alopecia areata. Here immunoSEQ multiplex PCR was the method, and the copy in TCRdb shows in-frame clones only, minus some. The sample has about 140,000 clones, 51% seen once. Specimen: CD4+ T cells sorted from blood, collected at week 0. These receptors were taken from a human donor with alopecia areata. Each CDR3 is given with its conserved first and last residue.

V gene	J gene	CDR3 protein
TRBV18	TRBJ2-7	CASSPTGAPPYEQYF
TRBV29-1	TRBJ2-5	CSVGPGTWETQYF
TRBV7-2	TRBJ1-5	CASSSGGVQPQHF
TRBV7-9	TRBJ2-5	CASSLAGLVRSETQYF
TRBV29-1	TRBJ2-4	CSVEGRLQENIQYF
TRBV14	TRBJ2-5	CASSQGSAGQETQYF
TRBV30	TRBJ1-2	CAWSFGGRAYGYTF
TRBV19	TRBJ1-5	CASTGGSNQPQHF
TRBV5-1	TRBJ1-1	CASANKLNTEAFF
TRBV7-2	TRBJ2-5	CASSRGLAGEETQYF
TRBV29-1	TRBJ2-5	CSVGPPSGNGETQYF
TRBV2	TRBJ2-7	CASSGNPGAEQYF
TRBV6-5	TRBJ2-2	CASSYPTSGNTGELFF
TRBV29-1	TRBJ2-1	CSVGKNGEQFF
TRBV9	TRBJ2-7	CASSVGATYEQYF
TRBV18	TRBJ1-1	CASSPPGTVNTEAFF
TRBV5-1	TRBJ2-7	CASSFSGGEQYF
TRBV30	TRBJ2-7	CAWTTSYEQYF
TRBV29-1	TRBJ2-7	CSVEDLTSGNHEQYF
TRBV7-9	TRBJ1-2	CASSSRQGTPGGYTF
TRBV29-1	TRBJ2-7	CSVAGASGPYEQYF
TRBV6-5	TRBJ2-5	CASQLAGGETQYF
TRBV14	TRBJ1-5	CASSRTIQGEGNQPQHF
TRBV9	TRBJ2-7	CASSVEFRNYEQYF
TRBV7-9	TRBJ1-2	CASSASGGWDGYTF
TRBV29-1	TRBJ1-1	CSVVKTSNTEAFF
TRBV18	TRBJ2-3	CASSPLAGGEHTQYF
TRBV4-2	TRBJ1-1	CASSQDHGREAFF
TRBV4-2	TRBJ2-7	CASSQDVQGVGSYEQYF
TRBV27	TRBJ1-2	CASSLSGQNQAGYTF
TRBV7-8	TRBJ2-1	CASSRTSGANEQFF
TRBV14	TRBJ2-6	CASSQETSGKGANVLTF